This T cell receptor (beta chain) was sequenced for a study of CD8+ T cells in alopecia areata. Treatment meaning: oral pan-JAK inhibitor, 5-10 mg twice daily. It was cDNA, reverse transcribed from extracted RNA, that served as the sequencing template. The assay was immunoSEQ multiplex PCR, and TCRdb's table has in-frame clones only and misses some. Here the sample spans roughly 200,000 clones, about 55% being singletons. Trimming cost V 2 bases and J 4 bases, with 7 bases left between them. CDR3 length: 13 residues. The germline V gene encodes CDR1 SGDLS and CDR2 YYNGEE. Sequencing used CD8+ T cells sorted from blood, obtained at week 24, from a patient treated with tofacitinib. V gene TRBV9 combines with J gene TRBJ1-5; D is undetermined. The sequence was obtained from a human donor with alopecia areata. The CDR3 nucleotides read TGTGCCAGCAGCGTTCCGGGGAATCAGCCCCAGCATTTT. It yields the protein CASSVPGNQPQHF.